One and the same sample provided the 16 T cell receptor beta chains below, sequenced in a study of early T cells in non-severe SARS-CoV-2 infection (dated by TCRdb to the early 2020s). Preparation of the library involved 5' RACE. Instrument on record: NextSeq 500. The public sequencing data were trimmed at Q25 with fastp and processed into clonotypes with MiXCR by TCRdb, which kept only in-frame beta chains. For every CDR3 protein sequence, its rows merge into one entry that carries the most common genes and DNA. The sample table holds some 57,000 distinct CDR3 sequences, of which less than 9.5% were seen once. Approximately 4% of the sample is held by the ten biggest clonotypes. The specimen comprised whole blood, sampled at baseline. These receptors came from an adult who was a healthcare worker with PCR-confirmed SARS-CoV-2 infection or an uninfected control (not recorded which).

The V call is TRBV6-2 or TRBV6-3, the J call TRBJ2-6; D possibly corresponds to TRBD1 (5 bases). The length of the CDR3 is 15 residues. V lost 6 bases to trimming and J lost 3 bases, with 12 bases between them. Germline values: CDR1 MNHEY, CDR2 SVGEGT. As DNA, the CDR3 is TGTGCCAGCAGCTTCCCGACAGTTGGGGCCAACGTCCTGACTTTC. Its translation is CASSFPTVGANVLTF.

The table lists this clonotype with a few counts. CDR3 in DNA: TGTGCCAGCAGCCAAGATATGGGGAGACACAATGAGCAGTTCTTC. This translates into CASSQDMGRHNEQFF. The chain has TRBV3-1 and TRBJ2-1; possibly TRBD2 for D (5 bases). Deletions cut 0 bases from V and 5 bases from J, with 11 bases between. There are 15 residues in the CDR3. Germline values: CDR1 LGHDT, CDR2 YNNKEL (reference sequence).

This clonotype has a count of ten or more. The chain recombines TRBV10-2 with TRBJ2-4; either TRBD1 or TRBD2 may fit D (5 bases each). The germline V gene has CDR1 WSHSY and CDR2 SAAADI. V was clipped by 3 bases and J by 6 bases, with 21 bases between them. The CDR3 has 17 residues. The CDR3 nucleotides are TGCGCCAGCAGTGATGGGGGTTACAGGAGCCATCTAAACATTCAGTACTTC. Protein product: CASSDGGYRSHLNIQYF.

This clonotype was recorded a few times. The rearrangement uses TRBV14 and TRBJ1-1, with 8 bases fitting TRBD1. This CDR3 spans 17 amino acids. V shed 2 bases and J 5 bases; nucleotides not matched to a gene: 13. Germline V gene lookup returns CDR1 SGHDN and CDR2 FVKESK. The CDR3 DNA follows: TGTGCCAGCAGCCAACTTCGGACAGGGTCTAGGAGTACTGAAGCTTTCTTT. Amino acid sequence: CASSQLRTGSRSTEAFF.

The J gene is TRBJ1-2, the V gene TRBV9; D is possibly TRBD1 (6 bases). V was pared by 4 bases and J by 5 bases, with 18 bases between. This CDR3 spans 15 amino acids. CDR1 is SGDLS and CDR2 is YYNGEE in the germline V gene. CDR3 region: CASSQGGGPRYGYTF. CDR3 sequence (DNA): TGTGCCAGCAGCCAAGGGGGAGGCCCCAGGTATGGCTACACCTTC.

This clonotype has at least ten counts. The chain employs TRBV7-3 and TRBJ2-6; D is unresolved. Germline values: CDR1 SGHTA, CDR2 FQGTGA. The CDR3 covers 13 residues. Trimming shortened V by 9 bases and J by 2 bases, and 8 bases separated the two germline ends. The CDR3 DNA follows: TGTGCCAGTCGCCCCGCTGGGGCCAACGTCCTGACTTTC. Translating gives CASRPAGANVLTF. Together with reference TRBV7-3 and TRBJ2-6, the CDR3 gives the full variable domain: GAGVSQTPSNKVTEKGKYVELRCDPISGHTALYWYRQSLGQGPEFLIYFQGTGAADDSGLPNDRFFAVRPEGSVSTLKIQRTERGDSAVYLCASRPAGANVLTFGAGSRLTVL.

V gene TRBV19 combines with J gene TRBJ1-1, with 7 bases lining up with TRBD1. The junction had 9 bases not matched to a gene; V was cut back by 3 bases and J by 5 bases. CDR1 is LNHDA and CDR2 is SQIVND in the germline V gene (reference sequence). The CDR3 consists of 15 residues. The DNA for the CDR3 is TGTGCCAGTAGTATGTTAGACAGGGACGAGACTGAAGCTTTCTTT. This gives the protein CASSMLDRDETEAFF.

This clonotype was seen more than once but under ten times. The rearrangement uses TRBV11-2 and TRBJ1-2; the D gene is possibly TRBD1 (6 bases). There are 17 residues in the CDR3. V lost 0 bases and J lost 4, with 18 bases in between. The germline V gene encodes CDR1 SGHAT and CDR2 FQNNGV. The DNA of the CDR3 is TGTGCCAGCAGCTTAGATGGGGGGCCCAAGAGGTCCTATGGCTACACCTTC. This gives the protein CASSLDGGPKRSYGYTF.

The chain has TRBV9 and TRBJ2-1; D gene ambiguous. Trimming left V 0 bases short and J 4 bases short, with 5 bases between. This CDR3 is built from 13 residues. CDR1 is SGDLS and CDR2 is YYNGEE in the germline V gene. This CDR3 reads CASSVGRYNEQFF. The CDR3 DNA is TGTGCCAGCAGCGTAGGACGGTACAATGAGCAGTTCTTC.

CDR3 region: CASSLNHNQPQHF. CDR3 in DNA: TGCGCCAGCAGTTTAAACCACAATCAGCCCCAGCATTTT. V usage is TRBV5-1 and J usage is TRBJ1-5, with D hard to call. Germline V lookup: CDR1 SGHRS, CDR2 YFSETQ. The germline V and J ends were trimmed by 5 bases and 3 bases, with 9 bases remaining between them. CDR3 size: 13 residues. The entire variable domain, with the rest obtained from reference TRBV5-1 and TRBJ1-5, is as follows: KAGVTQTPRYLIKTRGQQVTLSCSPISGHRSVSWYQQTPGQGLQFLFEYFSETQRNKGNFPGRFSGRQFSNSRSEMNVSTLELGDSALYLCASSLNHNQPQHFGDGTRLSIL.

A few counts support this clonotype. V is TRBV12-3 or TRBV12-4 and J is TRBJ2-7; 7 nucleotides agree with TRBD1. This CDR3 contains 15 residues. V dropped 3 bases and J dropped 2; count of bases not matched to a gene: 7. CDR3 amino acids: CASSFRGPITYEQYF. CDR3 coding DNA: TGTGCCAGCAGTTTTAGGGGGCCAATCACCTACGAGCAGTACTTC.

The chain combines TRBV19 with TRBJ2-5, with D unresolved. The CDR3 contains 13 residues. Trimming removed 5 bases from V and 1 base from J, with 8 bases in between. From germline, CDR1 is LNHDA and CDR2 SQIVND (reference sequence). The chain's CDR3 is CASSARLQETQYF. The CDR3 coding sequence is TGTGCCAGTAGTGCCCGTCTCCAAGAGACCCAGTACTTC.

This clonotype was seen a handful of times. V is TRBV4-1 and J is TRBJ2-4; D uncertain. The germline V gene has CDR1 MGHRA and CDR2 YSYEKL. Trimming shortened V by 3 bases and J by 1 base, and 16 bases separated the two germline ends. This CDR3 is 17 amino acids long. CDR3 bases: TGCGCCAGCAGCCAGACACTGACCCTGCGGGCCAAAAACATTCAGTACTTC. Protein product: CASSQTLTLRAKNIQYF.

The rearrangement links TRBV7-6 to TRBJ2-7; D may correspond to TRBD1 or TRBD2 (5 bases each). This CDR3 region has 13 residues. The germline CDR1 and CDR2 sequences are SGHVS and FNYEAQ. V was shortened by 1 base and J by 2 bases, with 6 bases between the two germline ends. The CDR3 here is CASSLGDPYEQYF. The CDR3 DNA is TGTGCCAGCAGCTTAGGGGACCCCTACGAGCAGTACTTC.

The V gene is TRBV11-2, the J gene TRBJ1-2; D may be TRBD1 (5 bases). Germline values: CDR1 SGHAT, CDR2 FQNNGV. The V end lost 5 bases, the J end lost 3 bases, and 16 bases lay between the germline ends. This CDR3 region has 15 residues. Here the CDR3 reads CASSRHQGADYGYTF. The CDR3 coding sequence is TGTGCCAGCAGCCGCCACCAGGGCGCAGACTATGGCTACACCTTC.

The sample holds many counts of this clonotype. The chain combines TRBV2 with TRBJ1-4; D is ambiguous. From germline, CDR1 is SNHLY and CDR2 FYNNEI. The CDR3 sequence is 14 residues long. V lost 3 bases, J lost 8 bases, and 13 bases lay in between. The CDR3 sequence is CASSELSFVEKLFF. For the CDR3, the DNA is TGTGCCAGCAGTGAGCTCAGTTTCGTAGAAAAACTGTTTTTT.